What follows are 14 T cell receptor beta chains derived from one specimen sequenced in a study of shared clonotypes between healthy human individuals (dated by TCRdb to 2019 to 2021). The library was built by means of the immunoSEQ multiplex PCR assay. Entries here come from immuneACCESS through TCRdb and include only in-frame sequences with V and J called. Some clones fail to appear in such tables; in the studies checked, an unresolved V gene covers under half of the shortfall, and the cause of the remainder is unknown. This sample has more than 2,000,000 clones in its table, and 85% to 95% of those were observed once. Roughly 0.15% of the sample goes to the ten largest clones. Material for sequencing was naive CD4+ T cells sorted from blood. The cell subset or site label for this specimen denotes: CD45RA+ positively selected. These receptors were collected from a man aged 18 to 35 in good health.

The chain links TRBV6-6 to TRBJ1-3; TRBD1 might be the D (5 bases). V dropped 4 bases and J dropped 4 bases, with 17 bases sitting between them. The V gene's germline CDR1 is MNHNY and CDR2 SVGAGI (reference sequence). The CDR3 sequence is 16 residues long. CDR3 nucleotide sequence: TGTGCCAGCAGTTCCCAACCCGGGACCCCGGGAAACACCATATATTTT. Amino acids: CASSSQPGTPGNTIYF.

In DNA form, the CDR3 reads TGTGCCTGGAGTACGCGGGTCAACTATAATTCACCCCTCCACTTT. It codes for CAWSTRVNYNSPLHF. This chain joins TRBV30 and TRBJ1-6, with D unresolved. This CDR3 is 15 amino acids long. In germline, CDR1 is GTSNPN, CDR2 SVGIG (reference sequence). Trimming pared 2 bases from V and 3 bases from J, leaving 11 bases between.

The chain recombines TRBV28 with TRBJ1-2; D perhaps matches TRBD1 (6 bases). Deletions cut 4 bases from V and 7 bases from J, with 31 bases between. The germline V gene encodes CDR1 MDHEN and CDR2 SYDVKM. The CDR3 length is 19 residues. CDR3 residues: CASSSRYKAGAGTSAGYTF. CDR3 nucleotide sequence: TGTGCCAGCAGTTCTCGTTATAAGGCAGGGGCCGGAACTTCGGCTGGCTACACCTTC.

A single count supports this clone. The rearrangement joins TRBV2 to TRBJ1-2; TRBD1 matches 8 bases. Germline V lookup: CDR1 SNHLY, CDR2 FYNNEI. After removal of 10 bases from V and 4 bases from J, the junction contained 5 bases not matched to a gene. The CDR3 has 12 residues. The CDR3 loop is CATRGQGYGYTF. The CDR3 nucleotides read TGTGCCACCCGAGGACAGGGCTATGGCTACACCTTC.

The chain carries TRBV7-9 and TRBJ2-1; D assignment may be TRBD1 or TRBD2 (5 bases each). Germline CDR1 is SEHNR and CDR2 is FQNEAQ (reference sequence). This CDR3 region has 15 residues. With 3 bases removed from V and 3 bases from J, the gap between germline ends came to 12 bases. This CDR3 is CASSFEGWNYNEQFF. CDR3 in DNA: TGTGCCAGCAGCTTCGAGGGGTGGAACTACAATGAGCAGTTCTTC.

This chain links TRBV19 with TRBJ2-4; TRBD2 matches at 15 bases. Trimming took 7 bases from V and 3 from J; bases not matched to a gene: 10. The CDR3 has 18 residues. Germline-derived CDR1 and CDR2 are LNHDA and SQIVND (reference sequence). The CDR3 DNA reads as TGTGCCAGTAAAGATCGGACTAGCGGGGGGGCCAGCAAAAACATTCAGTACTTC. It yields the protein CASKDRTSGGASKNIQYF.

The genes are TRBV11-2 and TRBJ2-3; D not certain. The V and J ends lost 3 bases and 2 bases respectively, with 9 bases between them. This CDR3 comprises 14 residues. CDR1 is SGHAT, CDR2 FQNNGV, per germline. CDR3 amino acids: CASSFRRYTDTQYF. CDR3 DNA sequence: TGTGCCAGCAGCTTTAGACGGTACACAGATACGCAGTATTTT.

V and J are TRBV7-2 and TRBJ2-3; D is uncertain. The V and J ends lost 1 base and 5 bases respectively, with 16 bases between them. The CDR3 has 16 residues. Germline CDR1 and CDR2: SGHTA and FQGNSA. Written as DNA, the CDR3 is TGTGCCAGCAGCTTAGGTATCGTTGGCGATAGAGATACGCAGTATTTT. Translated: CASSLGIVGDRDTQYF.

The chain has TRBV7-2 and TRBJ2-1, with D possibly being TRBD2 (6 bases). CDR1 and CDR2 (germline): SGHTA, FQGNSA. The length of the CDR3 is 14 residues. V was cut by 8 bases and J by 0 bases, with 11 bases left in between. This CDR3 is CASDAGSSYNEQFF. Here the CDR3 DNA reads TGTGCCAGCGACGCGGGGAGCTCCTACAATGAGCAGTTCTTC.

The chain couples TRBV6-5 to TRBJ2-3; D unclear. The CDR3 loop spans 15 amino acids. Trimming pared 9 bases from V and 5 bases from J, leaving 21 bases between. Germline V gene data show CDR1 as MNHEY and CDR2 as SVGAGI. DNA for the CDR3: TGTGCCAGTAGTCTACGGCCTACGAGTAGAGATACGCAGTATTTT. Its protein product is CASSLRPTSRDTQYF.

This chain connects TRBV5-1 to TRBJ1-1; possible D gene TRBD1, 6 bases. The CDR3 consists of 16 residues. Germline-derived CDR1 and CDR2 are SGHRS and YFSETQ. The V end lost 0 bases, the J end lost 0 bases, and 12 bases lay between the germline ends. The CDR3 region is CASSLDPGQMNTEAFF. The CDR3 nucleotides are TGCGCCAGCAGCTTGGATCCCGGACAGATGAACACTGAAGCTTTCTTT.

The chain couples TRBV7-3 to TRBJ2-1, with 11 nucleotides matching TRBD2. Germline lookup yields CDR1 SGHTA and CDR2 FQGTGA. Trimming at V came to 5 bases and at J to 0 bases, leaving 15 bases not matched to a gene. The CDR3 has 20 amino acids. CDR3 loop: CASSRPPGLAGGHSYNEQFF. For the CDR3, the DNA is TGTGCCAGCAGCAGACCCCCGGGGCTAGCGGGGGGCCACTCCTACAATGAGCAGTTCTTC.

The rearrangement joins TRBV29-1 to TRBJ2-1; maybe TRBD1 (5 bases). There are 14 residues in the CDR3. Germline values: CDR1 SQVTM, CDR2 ANQGSEA. V was trimmed by 3 bases and J by 3 bases, leaving 12 bases between them. The CDR3 nucleotides are TGCAGCGTTGAGACCGCGACAGTCTACAATGAGCAGTTCTTC. It is translated as CSVETATVYNEQFF.

The chain combines TRBV10-3 with TRBJ1-1; D is unresolved. V lost 3 bases to trimming and J lost 12 bases, with 14 bases between them. Looked up from germline, CDR1 is ENHRY and CDR2 is SYGVKD. The CDR3 spans 12 residues. CDR3 in amino acids: CAISDHGPGTFF. The CDR3 DNA reads as TGTGCCATCAGTGATCACGGGCCGGGGACTTTCTTT.